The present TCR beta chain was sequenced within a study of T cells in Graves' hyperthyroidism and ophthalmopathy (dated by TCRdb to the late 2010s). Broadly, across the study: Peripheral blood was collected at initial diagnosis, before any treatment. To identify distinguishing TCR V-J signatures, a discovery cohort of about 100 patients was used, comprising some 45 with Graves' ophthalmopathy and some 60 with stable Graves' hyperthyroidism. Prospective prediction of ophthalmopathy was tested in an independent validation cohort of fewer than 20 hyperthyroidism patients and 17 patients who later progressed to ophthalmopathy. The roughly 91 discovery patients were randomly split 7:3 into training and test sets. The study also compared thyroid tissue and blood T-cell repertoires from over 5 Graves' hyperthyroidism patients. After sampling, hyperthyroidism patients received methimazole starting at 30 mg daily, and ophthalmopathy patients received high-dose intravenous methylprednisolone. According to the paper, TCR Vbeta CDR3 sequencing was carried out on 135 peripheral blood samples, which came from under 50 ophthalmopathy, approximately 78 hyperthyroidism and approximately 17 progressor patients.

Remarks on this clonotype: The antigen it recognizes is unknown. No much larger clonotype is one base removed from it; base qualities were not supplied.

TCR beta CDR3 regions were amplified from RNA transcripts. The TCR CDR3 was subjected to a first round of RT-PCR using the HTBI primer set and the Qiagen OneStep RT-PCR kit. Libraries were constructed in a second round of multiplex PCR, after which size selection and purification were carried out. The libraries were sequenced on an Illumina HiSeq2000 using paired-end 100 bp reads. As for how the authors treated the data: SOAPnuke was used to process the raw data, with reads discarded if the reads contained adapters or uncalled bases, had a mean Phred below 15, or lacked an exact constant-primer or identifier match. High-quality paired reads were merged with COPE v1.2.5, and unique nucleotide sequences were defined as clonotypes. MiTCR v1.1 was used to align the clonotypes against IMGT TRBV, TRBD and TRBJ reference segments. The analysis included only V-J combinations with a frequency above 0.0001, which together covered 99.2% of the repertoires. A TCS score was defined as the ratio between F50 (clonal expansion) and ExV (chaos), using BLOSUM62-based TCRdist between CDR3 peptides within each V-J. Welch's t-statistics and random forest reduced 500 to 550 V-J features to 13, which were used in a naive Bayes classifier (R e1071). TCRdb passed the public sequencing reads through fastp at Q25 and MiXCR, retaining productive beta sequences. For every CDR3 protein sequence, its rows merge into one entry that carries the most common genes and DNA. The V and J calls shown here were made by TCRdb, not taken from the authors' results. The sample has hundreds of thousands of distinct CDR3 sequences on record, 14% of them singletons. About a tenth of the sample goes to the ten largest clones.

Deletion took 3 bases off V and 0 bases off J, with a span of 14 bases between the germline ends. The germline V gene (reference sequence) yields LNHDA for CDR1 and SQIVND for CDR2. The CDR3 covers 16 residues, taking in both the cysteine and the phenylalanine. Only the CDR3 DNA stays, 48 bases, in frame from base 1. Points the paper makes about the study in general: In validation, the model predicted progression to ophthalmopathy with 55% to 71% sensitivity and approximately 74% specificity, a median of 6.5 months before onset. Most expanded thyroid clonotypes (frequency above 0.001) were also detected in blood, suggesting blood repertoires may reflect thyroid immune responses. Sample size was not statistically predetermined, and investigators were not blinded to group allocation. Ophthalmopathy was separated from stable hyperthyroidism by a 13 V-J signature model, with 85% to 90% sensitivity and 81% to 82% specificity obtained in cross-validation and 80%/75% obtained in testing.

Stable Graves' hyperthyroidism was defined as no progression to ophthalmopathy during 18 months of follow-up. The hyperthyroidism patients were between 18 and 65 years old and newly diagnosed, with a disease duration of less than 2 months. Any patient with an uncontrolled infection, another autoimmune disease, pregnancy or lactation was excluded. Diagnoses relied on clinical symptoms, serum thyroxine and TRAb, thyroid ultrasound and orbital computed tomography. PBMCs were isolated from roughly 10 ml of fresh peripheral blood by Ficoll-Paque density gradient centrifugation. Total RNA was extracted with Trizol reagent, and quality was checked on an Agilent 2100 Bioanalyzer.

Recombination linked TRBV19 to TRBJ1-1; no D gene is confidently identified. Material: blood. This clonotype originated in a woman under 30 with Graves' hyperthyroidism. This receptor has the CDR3 CASSIYGEGMNTEAFF. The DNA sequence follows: TGTGCCAGTAGTATCTACGGGGAAGGGATGAACACTGAAGCTTTCTTT. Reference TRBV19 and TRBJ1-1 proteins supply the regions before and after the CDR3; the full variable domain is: DGGITQSPKYLFRKEGQNVTLSCEQNLNHDAMYWYRQDPGQGLRLIYYSQIVNDFQKGDIAEGYSVSREKKESFPLTVTSAQKNPTAFYLCASSIYGEGMNTEAFFGQGTRLTVV.